A single T cell receptor beta chain is shown here with its context. What antigen it recognizes has not been identified. No clone much larger than this one lies a single base away; base qualities are absent. The germline V gene gives CDR1 as SGHAT and CDR2 as FQNNGV. Relative to germline, V is missing 0 bases and J is missing 9 bases, with 2 bases of the junction outside any gene match. From the cysteine through the phenylalanine, the CDR3 covers 13 amino acids. Here the CDR3 DNA is all that survives: 39 bases in frame from base 1. In total, approximately 610 healthy bone marrow donors made up the cohort. At the time of sampling, every cohort member was nominally healthy, though immune exposures that went unrecorded were likely present. The donor tested CMV seronegative and was one of the 352 seronegative cohort members. A peripheral blood sample was collected from each donor, and TCR beta sequencing was performed on peripheral blood mononuclear cells. The Qiagen DNeasy Blood Extraction Kit was used to extract genomic DNA from the blood cell samples.

The data were obtained in a study of cytomegalovirus exposure and HLA in healthy donors (dated by TCRdb to 2016 to 2017). Regarding the study in general: An earlier analysis of approximately 640 of the donors reported 250 to 300 Gb of sequence data and 100 million to 140 million unique TCR beta sequences from roughly 200 million T cells. To predict cytomegalovirus infection status, the study combined high-throughput TCR immunosequencing, statistical association of individual TCRs with disease status, and machine learning. A handful of DR-DQ haplotypes were handled as single units for association and clustering because linkage in the cohort was strong. Every repertoire in the discovery cohort had been generated on one and the same sequencing platform. Rather than drawing on any new phenotypic data, the later analysis identified candidate immune exposures from TCR beta sequences and the way those sequences occurred across donors. An early release that covered about 600 HLA-typed donors contained approximately 300 gigabases of sequencing data and around 80 million unique TCR sequences. Alongside the repertoire data, information on donor age, sex, ethnicity and CMV serostatus was compiled. The number of typed donors differed by locus: roughly 620-630 for A, B, C, DRB1 and DQB1; 500 to 550 for DQA1; over 600 for DPA1; and about 450 for DPB1. A later analysis re-analyzed previously published TCR beta repertoires from 666 donors and added high-resolution HLA genotyping to study TCR occurrence patterns. HLA typing covered class I and class II loci at four-digit resolution. An earlier analysis of 587 of the donors used high-throughput TCR beta sequencing to judge whether each TCR beta V gene segment behaved as functional or pseudogenic. Genome-wide SNP genotypes for about three fifths of the roughly 670 donors were used in a later genetic analysis, which treated that subset as a discovery cohort. On average, about 240,000 unique TCR beta nucleotide sequences were sequenced per donor among 398 genotyped donors of the cohort, with 15% to 20% of those sequences being non-productive. Using immunosequencing, the study profiled T cell repertoires from about 650 subjects and related those repertoires to cytomegalovirus serostatus. A separate validation cohort of 100 to 150 different subjects was used in addition to the approximately 640-subject first cohort. The study aimed to test whether cataloging public T cell receptors could reveal signatures of past pathogen exposure. Of the 398 genotyped donors, 65% to 90% fell in the genetic ancestry cluster associated with self-reported Caucasian donors.

Library creation used the immunoSEQ multiplex PCR assay. The multiplex PCR relied on a mix of 60 forward primers for TCR Vbeta segments and 13 reverse primers for TCR Jbeta segments. The CDR3 region of rearranged TCR beta genes was amplified from genomic DNA by a multiplex PCR assay. The amplified TCR beta libraries were sequenced on the Illumina HiSeq System as 87-base-pair reads. Per the authors' processing: Across the roughly 640 repertoires, a later analysis counted around 80 million unique TCR beta chains, 9.5 million to 13 million of which were shared by at least two donors. A nearest-neighbor algorithm error-corrected the raw reads and collapsed the reads into unique sequences, merging closely related sequences to remove PCR and sequencing errors. V, D and J gene segments were assigned by aligning CDR3 sequences to IMGT reference sequences. For a sequence to be retained, at least a six-nucleotide match to both a V gene segment and a J gene segment was required. A rearrangement counted as productive if the CDR3 had no stop codons and remained in frame with V and J, and every other rearrangement counted as non-productive. CDR3 was defined according to IMGT convention as the region running from the second conserved V-encoded cysteine to the conserved J-encoded phenylalanine. Sequences without an unambiguous match to a single V gene segment were excluded from the earlier analysis of about 640 of the donors. An earlier analysis of 587 of the donors called V segments functional above 56.7% productive rearrangements and segregating when the between-donor standard deviation exceeded 5%. To diagnose cytomegalovirus status from the catalog of TCR beta chain sequences, a statistical classification framework was built. V and J gene assignment, in a later analysis, came from comparing TCR nucleotide sequences with IMGT/GENE-DB human TR gene sequences. The TCRdist pipeline was used in a later analysis to assign CDR3 sequences and most-parsimonious VDJ recombination scenarios. A later analysis defined each TCR beta chain by its CDR3 amino acid sequence plus V-gene family, and excluded reads lacking a unique V-gene family. To address suspected cross-contamination and a sequencing artifact, a later analysis removed over 500 highly shared, low-generation-probability nucleotide sequences. A later analysis calculated a clonal expansion index for each public chain from normalized within-repertoire ranks of inferred template counts. In a later analysis, generation probabilities were computed with a VDJ recombination model fitted to out-of-frame rearrangements, and the resulting probabilities were checked against IGoR. In a later analysis, TCR-TCR, TCR-HLA and TCR-CMV co-occurrence was scored with hypergeometric tests, and a repertoire-size bias correction was applied to TCR pairs. To estimate false discovery rates, a later analysis permuted the HLA or CMV assignments 20 times. In a later analysis, co-occurring TCRs were grouped using DBSCAN, with TCRdist sequence similarity added in when clustering inside HLA-allele-positive subsets. Co-occurrence clustering excluded repertoires with fewer than 30,000 or more than 120,000 public chains, plus five with anomalous nucleotide sharing. Imported from immuneACCESS, the table was reduced by TCRdb to in-frame sequences with V and J called. These copies leave out some clones; in studies compared against another copy, an unresolved V gene accounts for under half, and the cause of the remainder is not known. The DNA was the basis for D and trimming; V, J and clone size are from that table. The sample table holds 100,000 to 150,000 clones, of which about three quarters were seen once. The ten largest account for over 5.5% of the sample.

General conclusions and limits of the study: Sequencing depth was assumed to be roughly uniform across donors in the presence/absence analyses, though that assumption may not hold. A later genetic analysis reported fewer N-insertions in productive TCRs among donors in an Asian-associated ancestry cluster than the roughly 640-donor mean. At a false discovery rate of 0.05, a later analysis linked around 17,000 TCR beta sequences to specific HLA alleles. Most TCR sequences were seen in very few donors, while some public TCRs were found in many individuals. An association between a missense DCLRE1C variant and V-gene and J-gene trimming of TCR beta chains was found in a later genetic analysis and replicated in an independent cohort. A cluster of highly shared sequence variants was judged likely to represent a technical artifact of the sequencing pipeline. The study gave a list of 150 to 200 TCR beta chains associated with cytomegalovirus. The classifier was reported to diagnose cytomegalovirus status with high specificity and sensitivity in both the original cohort and the validation cohort. Compared with equally common non-associated chains, HLA-associated TCR beta chains in a later analysis were more clonally expanded and had lower generation probabilities. Strong co-occurrence of HLA alleles, especially DR and DQ, made assigning TCR associations to individual alleles difficult. Several of the top co-occurrence clusters appeared to be linked to parvovirus B19, influenza, CMV and Epstein-Barr virus, according to a later analysis. In a later analysis, TCR association rates were found to vary across HLA loci, with the most associated TCRs seen for DRB1 alleles and the fewest for HLA-C alleles. It was suggested by the authors that the approach could potentially be generalized to other disease states and immunological phenotypes. The 87-base-pair reads could not distinguish some IMGT-functional V segments, including TRBV6-2 and TRBV6-3, so those segments were excluded. Linkage disequilibrium might explain the correlated functional status among segregating V segments, but an unknown experimental factor could not be ruled out. The cohort was sequenced for TCR beta chains only, and without alpha or paired-chain data the features that could be detected were limited. A further reported finding was that TCR beta sequences accurately predicted the HLA-A and HLA-B alleles for most subjects in the first cohort. The only immune exposure information available for the cohort was CMV serostatus. According to a later analysis, most CMV-associated TCR beta chains appeared to be HLA-restricted, and the HLA associations seemed to be driven largely by CMV exposure. In vitro tests confirmed that a few of the cytomegalovirus-associated TCR beta chains recognize cytomegalovirus antigens. Because HLA typing was missing for some donors at each locus, association tests included only the typed subset. An earlier analysis of around 540 of the donors showed that most TCR beta V segments appeared in productive rearrangements either about 87% or about 30% of the time, which broadly matched IMGT annotations. Because counts were too low, seventeen rarely observed V segments, including chromosome 9 orphons, were left out of the earlier analysis of over 550 of the donors.

The clonotype comes from a woman aged 40 to 50 in good health and CMV-seronegative. The specimen sequenced was PBMCs. The chain was built from TRBV11-2 and TRBJ2-1, with 7 bases matching TRBD2. The CDR3 sequence is CASSLEPGGEQFF. The DNA reads as follows: TGTGCCAGCAGCTTAGAGCCGGGGGGTGAGCAGTTCTTC.